The T cell receptor beta chain described here comes from a study of patients and donors after allogeneic stem cell transplantation. One entry per CDR3 protein, called by TCRdb with MiXCR from the RT-PCR reads. The sample carries approximately 200,000 distinct CDR3 sequences, roughly two fifths recorded once. Germline lookup yields CDR1 LGHNA and CDR2 YSLEER. The V end lost 1 base, the J end lost 2 bases, and 9 bases lay between the germline ends. The CDR3 consists of 14 residues. The chain couples TRBV4-3 to TRBJ2-7; unclear D gene. The receptor was derived from a human donor who was either an allogeneic HSCT recipient or a stem cell or donor lymphocyte infusion donor (not recorded which). It is not recorded whose cells these are; they may come from a transplant donor. What was sequenced was blood, either unsorted or a sorted T cell fraction (not recorded which). CDR3: CASSQGWAAYEQYF. The CDR3 nucleotides read TGCGCCAGCAGCCAAGGGTGGGCCGCCTACGAGCAGTACTTC.